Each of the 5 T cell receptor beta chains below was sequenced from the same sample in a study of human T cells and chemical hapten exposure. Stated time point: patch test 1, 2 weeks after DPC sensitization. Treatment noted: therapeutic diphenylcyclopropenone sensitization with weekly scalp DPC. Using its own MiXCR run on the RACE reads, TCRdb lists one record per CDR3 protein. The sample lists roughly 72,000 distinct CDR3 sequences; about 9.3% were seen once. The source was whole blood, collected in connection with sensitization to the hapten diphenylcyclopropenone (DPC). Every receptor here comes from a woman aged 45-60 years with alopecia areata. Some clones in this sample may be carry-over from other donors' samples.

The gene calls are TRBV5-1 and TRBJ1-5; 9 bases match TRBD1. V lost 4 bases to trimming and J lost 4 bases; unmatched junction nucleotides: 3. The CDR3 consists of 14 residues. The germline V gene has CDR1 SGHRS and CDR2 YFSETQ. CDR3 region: CASSAGQGNQPQHF. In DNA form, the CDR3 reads TGCGCCAGCAGCGCCGGACAGGGGAATCAGCCCCAGCATTTT.

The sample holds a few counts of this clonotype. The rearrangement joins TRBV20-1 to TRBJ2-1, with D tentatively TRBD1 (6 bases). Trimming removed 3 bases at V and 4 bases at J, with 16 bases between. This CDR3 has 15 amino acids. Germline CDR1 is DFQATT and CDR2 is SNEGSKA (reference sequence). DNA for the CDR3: TGCAGTGCTAGGGCCCCGGGACACCATTACAATGAGCAGTTCTTC. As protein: CSARAPGHHYNEQFF.

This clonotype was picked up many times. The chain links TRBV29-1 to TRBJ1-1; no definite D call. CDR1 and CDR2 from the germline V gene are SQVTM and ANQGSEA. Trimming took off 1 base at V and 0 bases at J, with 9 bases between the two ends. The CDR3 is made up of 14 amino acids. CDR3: CSVEARLMNTEAFF. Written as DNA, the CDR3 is TGCAGCGTTGAAGCCCGACTTATGAACACTGAAGCTTTCTTT. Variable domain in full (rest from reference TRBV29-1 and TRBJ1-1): SAVISQKPSRDICQRGTSLTIQCQVDSQVTMMFWYRQQPGQSLTLIATANQGSEATYESGFVIDKFPISRPNLTFSTLTVSNMSPEDSSIYLCSVEARLMNTEAFFGQGTRLTVV.

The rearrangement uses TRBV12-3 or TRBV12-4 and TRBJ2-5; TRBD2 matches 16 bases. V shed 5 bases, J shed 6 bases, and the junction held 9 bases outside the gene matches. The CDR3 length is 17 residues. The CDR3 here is CASSPPGLAGGPKTQYF. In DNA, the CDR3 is TGTGCCAGCAGTCCTCCGGGACTAGCGGGAGGGCCAAAGACCCAGTACTTC.

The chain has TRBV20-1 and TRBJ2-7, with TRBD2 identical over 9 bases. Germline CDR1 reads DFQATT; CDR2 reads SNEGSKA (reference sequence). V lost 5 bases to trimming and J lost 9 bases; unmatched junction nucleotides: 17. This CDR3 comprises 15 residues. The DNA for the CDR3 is TGCAGTGCTTTCCCTAGCTGGATAGCGGGAGAAGCGCAGTACTTC. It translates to CSAFPSWIAGEAQYF.